The 31 T cell receptor beta chains presented below share a single source sample, sequenced in a study of cytomegalovirus exposure and HLA in healthy donors. This PCR relied on a set of 60 Vbeta primers and 13 Jbeta primers. This table comes from immunoSEQ multiplex PCR, and its TCRdb copy is limited to in-frame clones, with some not included. The sample consists of around 130,000 clones, roughly three quarters of them appearing once. Sequenced input: PBMCs. The receptors derive from a woman in her forties in good health and CMV-seronegative.

In this sample, this clone turned up a few times. The chain joins TRBV10-3 to TRBJ1-2; D not resolved. Germline assignment: CDR1 ENHRY and CDR2 SYGVKD. The V end lost 0 bases, the J end lost 5 bases, and 7 bases lay between the germline ends. This CDR3 region has 13 residues. Written as DNA, the CDR3 is TGTGCCATCAGTGAGTCGATGCAGTATGGCTACACCTTC. This gives the protein CAISESMQYGYTF.

The CDR3 loop is CASSFKGRGNEQFF. Written as DNA, the CDR3 is TGTGCCAGCAGCTTCAAAGGAAGGGGGAATGAGCAGTTCTTC. The chain uses TRBV7-9 and TRBJ2-1; a weak D match, TRBD1 (6 bases). Trimming removed 3 bases at V and 7 bases at J, with 13 bases between. Germline V lookup: CDR1 SEHNR, CDR2 FQNEAQ (reference sequence). The length of the CDR3 is 14 residues.

This clone was found once. This rearrangement joins TRBV19 to TRBJ2-7; possible D gene TRBD1, 5 bases. From germline, CDR1 is LNHDA and CDR2 SQIVND (reference sequence). The CDR3 has 14 residues. Trimming took off 3 bases at V and 6 bases at J, with 15 bases between the two ends. CDR3 sequence: CASSILLQGTEQYF. CDR3 in DNA: TGTGCCAGTAGTATCCTCCTTCAGGGTACCGAGCAGTACTTC.

The chain carries TRBV5-1 and TRBJ2-3; 9 bases agree with TRBD2. The CDR3 runs to 17 residues. With 1 base clipped from V and 2 bases from J, the junction kept 8 bases outside the gene matches. Per germline, CDR1 SGHRS and CDR2 YFSETQ. This CDR3 reads CASSLRASGTVTDTQYF. The DNA for the CDR3 is TGCGCCAGCAGCTTGCGGGCTAGCGGGACAGTCACAGATACGCAGTATTTT.

This chain connects TRBV11-2 to TRBJ2-7; 7 bases line up with TRBD1. Germline assignment: CDR1 SGHAT and CDR2 FQNNGV. With 4 bases clipped from V and 11 bases from J, the junction kept 17 bases outside the gene matches. CDR3 length: 15 residues. CDR3 nucleotide sequence: TGTGCCAGCAGCTCACTCAGGGGGATGAGTGGGCCCAAGTACTTC. Translating it yields CASSSLRGMSGPKYF.

Regarding this clone: Germline is not matched at one junction end, which may reflect a read error. The chain joins TRBV9 to TRBJ2-4; a possible D gene is TRBD2 (6 bases). Germline loops: CDR1 SGDLS, CDR2 YYNGEE. This CDR3 comprises 15 residues. CDR3 sequence reads: CASSVQGSGENSQYF. The CDR3 DNA is TGTGCCAGCAGCGTACAGGGATCGGGAGAAAACAGTCAGTACTTC.

The genes are TRBV6-5 and TRBJ1-1; 8 bases agree with TRBD1. Germline CDR1 and CDR2: MNHEY and SVGAGI. The V gene end was trimmed by 6 bases and the J gene end by 7 bases; junction bases not matched to a gene: 7. The CDR3 sequence is 13 residues long. CDR3 sequence: CASRIQGAREAFF. CDR3 DNA: TGTGCCAGCAGAATTCAGGGGGCCCGTGAAGCTTTCTTT.

The chain joins TRBV29-1 to TRBJ1-2, with D perhaps matching TRBD1 (6 bases). V lost 6 bases, J lost 4 bases, and 24 bases lay in between. Germline V gene data show CDR1 as SQVTM and CDR2 as ANQGSEA. The CDR3 contains 16 residues. CDR3 sequence reads: CSVNLGVRGQPYGYTF. The CDR3 bases are TGCAGCGTCAACCTTGGAGTCAGAGGACAGCCCTATGGCTACACCTTC.

To note about this clone: One end of the junction varies from germline; a read error may be responsible. The chain joins TRBV30 to TRBJ2-6, with TRBD1 matching 9 bases. Germline V gene sequence: CDR1 GTSNPN, CDR2 SVGIG (reference sequence). CDR3 length equals 13 residues. CDR3 protein: CAGQGSGANGLTF. In nucleotides, the CDR3 is TGTGCCGGACAGGGGTCTGGGGCCAACGGCCTGACTTTC.

The chain joins TRBV15 to TRBJ2-5, with unresolved D. CDR1 and CDR2 (germline): LNHNV, YYDKDF (reference sequence). The CDR3 contains 14 residues. V lost 11 bases, J lost 3 bases, and 19 bases lay in between. The CDR3, as DNA: TGTGCCGCGGCGAATGACCGTGGCAAAGAGACCCAGTACTTC. This sequence encodes CAAANDRGKETQYF.

The V and J genes are TRBV28 and TRBJ2-7; D possibly corresponds to TRBD2 (5 bases). The CDR3 is 12 amino acids. Trimming took 5 bases from V and 6 from J, leaving 11 bases between them. Germline V gene lookup returns CDR1 MDHEN and CDR2 SYDVKM. This chain's CDR3 is CASSTPGLEQYF. CDR3 DNA sequence: TGTGCCAGCAGTACCCCTGGACTCGAGCAGTACTTC.

The chain carries TRBV10-1 and TRBJ2-4; 9 nucleotides agree with TRBD2. CDR1 and CDR2 from the germline V gene are WNHNN and SYGVQD (reference sequence). V shed 3 bases, J shed 0 bases, and the junction held 12 bases outside the gene matches. CDR3 length equals 19 residues. CDR3 sequence reads: CASSDFGLAYTLAKNIQYF. DNA of the CDR3: TGCGCCAGCAGTGATTTCGGACTAGCGTATACATTAGCCAAAAACATTCAGTACTTC.

The chain joins TRBV4-1 to TRBJ2-2; 16 bases fit TRBD2. Germline V gene lookup returns CDR1 MGHRA and CDR2 YSYEKL. The CDR3 runs 20 residues. V gave up 0 bases and J gave up 4 bases; unmatched junction bases: 8. The DNA of the CDR3 is TGCGCCAGCAGCCAAGATGAGGGACTAGCGGGGGGGCCGAGCACCGGGGAGCTGTTTTTT. This gives the protein CASSQDEGLAGGPSTGELFF.

The chain couples TRBV5-4 to TRBJ2-1; 7 positions match TRBD2. The CDR3 is made up of 16 amino acids. Germline-derived CDR1 and CDR2 are SGHNT and YYREEE (reference sequence). With V trimmed by 1 base and J by 7 bases, 11 bases remained unmatched. The DNA for the CDR3 is TGTGCCAGCAGCTTGATTTGGGCGGGAGTTGGGAATGAGCAGTTCTTC. This translates into CASSLIWAGVGNEQFF.

This chain uses TRBV28 with TRBJ2-5, with 7 bases that match TRBD1. The germline V gene has CDR1 MDHEN and CDR2 SYDVKM. The CDR3 loop spans 15 amino acids. J lost 2 bases, V lost 5 bases, and 8 bases had no gene match. CDR3 DNA: TGTGCCAGCAGTCCCATTGACAGGGCTCAAGAGACCCAGTACTTC. The encoded protein is CASSPIDRAQETQYF.

The chain joins TRBV28 to TRBJ2-1; 7 bases fit TRBD2. CDR3 length: 13 residues. Germline V CDR1 and CDR2: MDHEN, SYDVKM. Trimming took 5 bases from V and 6 from J; bases not matched to a gene: 4. The CDR3 DNA reads TGTGCCAGCAGTCCCGGGGAGGGCAATGAGCAGTTCTTC. It encodes CASSPGEGNEQFF.

The V call is TRBV7-6, the J call TRBJ1-1; D unresolved. Germline CDR1 and CDR2: SGHVS and FNYEAQ. The CDR3 sequence is 16 residues long. V dropped 5 bases and J dropped 0 bases, with 16 bases sitting between them. CDR3 sequence: CASSPRREALNTEAFF. In nucleotides, the CDR3 is TGTGCCAGCAGCCCTCGTCGAGAGGCGTTGAACACTGAAGCTTTCTTT.

The rearrangement joins TRBV27 to TRBJ2-6, with D possibly matching TRBD2 (5 bases). CDR1 is MNHEY and CDR2 is SMNVEV in the germline V gene (reference sequence). Trimming stripped 6 bases from V and 4 bases from J, with 7 bases between. This CDR3 is built from 13 residues. CDR3 protein: CASSSGGANVLTF. The DNA of the CDR3 is TGTGCCAGCAGCAGCGGCGGGGCCAACGTCCTGACTTTC.

This clone has more than one count but fewer than ten. This chain links TRBV25-1 with TRBJ1-1, with D unresolved. Per germline, CDR1 MGHDK and CDR2 SYGVNS. CDR3 length equals 11 residues. With 7 bases removed from V and 5 bases from J, the gap between germline ends came to 8 bases. CDR3 DNA: TGTGCCAGCACCCTCCGGACTGAAGCTTTCTTT. It encodes CASTLRTEAFF.

This clone was seen only a few times. V and J are TRBV5-1 and TRBJ2-3; D uncertain. The V gene's germline CDR1 is SGHRS and CDR2 YFSETQ. The CDR3 spans 15 residues. V dropped 0 bases and J dropped 0 bases, with 8 bases sitting between them. In DNA form, the CDR3 reads TGCGCCAGCAGCTTGGGGAGTAGGAGCACAGATACGCAGTATTTT. It specifies CASSLGSRSTDTQYF.

The chain combines TRBV27 with TRBJ2-6, with TRBD2 as a possible D gene (7 bases). V lost 6 bases to trimming and J lost 4 bases, with 13 bases between them. The germline V gene has CDR1 MNHEY and CDR2 SMNVEV (reference sequence). The CDR3 consists of 15 residues. The CDR3: CASRLGGAGANVLTF. The CDR3 nucleotides are TGTGCCAGCAGGTTGGGGGGGGCAGGGGCCAACGTCCTGACTTTC. The full variable domain, its missing parts supplied by reference TRBV27 and TRBJ2-6, is EAQVTQNPRYLITVTGKKLTVTCSQNMNHEYMSWYRQDPGLGLRQIYYSMNVEVTDKGDVPEGYKVSRKEKRNFPLILESPSPNQTSLYFCASRLGGAGANVLTFGAGSRLTVL.

The chain links TRBV27 to TRBJ2-6, with no clear D. The V gene lost 3 bases and the J gene lost 2 bases, with 2 bases spanning the gap. The CDR3 sequence is 13 residues long. The germline CDR1 and CDR2 sequences are MNHEY and SMNVEV (reference sequence). The CDR3 loop is CASSFTGANVLTF. CDR3 in DNA: TGTGCCAGCAGTTTTACTGGGGCCAACGTCCTGACTTTC.

There are a few counts of this clone. The genes are TRBV27 and TRBJ1-1; D call uncertain. CDR1 and CDR2 (germline): MNHEY, SMNVEV (reference sequence). CDR3 length equals 14 residues. Deletions cut 5 bases from V and 0 bases from J, with 10 bases between. DNA for the CDR3: TGTGCCAGCAGTACTTCCGGGGTGAACACTGAAGCTTTCTTT. Its translation is CASSTSGVNTEAFF.

V gene TRBV5-1 combines with J gene TRBJ2-2, with 11 positions matching TRBD2. Looked up from germline, CDR1 is SGHRS and CDR2 is YFSETQ. The CDR3 contains 17 residues. V shed 0 bases, J shed 6 bases, and the junction held 7 bases outside the gene matches. The CDR3 DNA sequence: TGCGCCAGCAGCTTGGACGGACCGGGACTAGCGGCCGGGGAGCTGTTTTTT. Amino acid sequence: CASSLDGPGLAAGELFF.

The chain uses TRBV11-2 and TRBJ2-1; 10 positions agree with TRBD2. Trimming removed 7 bases from V and 0 bases from J; junction bases left unmatched: 0. The germline CDR1 and CDR2 sequences are SGHAT and FQNNGV. The CDR3 spans 14 residues. CDR3 sequence reads: CASKRGGSYNEQFF. The CDR3 nucleotides read TGTGCCAGCAAGCGGGGGGGCTCCTACAATGAGCAGTTCTTC.

This chain joins TRBV30 and TRBJ1-5; 9 bases align to TRBD1. From germline, CDR1 is GTSNPN and CDR2 SVGIG (reference sequence). The length of the CDR3 is 16 residues. Losses at the gene ends were 3 bases for V and 7 bases for J; bases not matched to a gene: 13. This CDR3 is CAWRFKGQGERQPQHF. The CDR3 DNA reads as TGTGCCTGGAGGTTCAAGGGACAGGGAGAAAGGCAGCCCCAGCATTTT.

The chain uses TRBV7-3 and TRBJ2-1; D perhaps matches TRBD2 (5 bases). The CDR3 has 13 residues. Germline CDR1 is SGHTA and CDR2 is FQGTGA. Trimming took 5 bases from V and 6 from J, leaving 11 bases between them. In DNA form, the CDR3 reads TGTGCCAGCAGCCGAGGGCCCAGCAATGAGCAGTTCTTC. Its translation: CASSRGPSNEQFF.

V is TRBV19 and J is TRBJ1-2; D gene uncertain. The CDR3 consists of 14 residues. Germline loops: CDR1 LNHDA, CDR2 SQIVND (reference sequence). With 1 base removed from V and 6 bases from J, the gap between germline ends came to 12 bases. The CDR3 sequence: CASSIGRSSHGYTF. In DNA form, the CDR3 reads TGTGCCAGTAGTATAGGCAGGTCGAGCCATGGCTACACCTTC.

The genes are TRBV9 and TRBJ1-2; 7 nucleotides match TRBD1. The germline gives CDR1 SGDLS, CDR2 YYNGEE. After removal of 3 bases from V and 0 bases from J, the junction contained 8 bases not matched to a gene. CDR3 length: 16 amino acids. CDR3 sequence reads: CASSAGDSIANYGYTF. CDR3 nucleotides: TGTGCCAGCAGCGCTGGGGACAGCATAGCTAACTATGGCTACACCTTC.

The rearrangement links TRBV27 to TRBJ1-2; tentatively, D is TRBD1 (6 bases). V lost 6 bases and J 0 bases, leaving 17 bases between the germline ends. Germline V gene data show CDR1 as MNHEY and CDR2 as SMNVEV (reference sequence). CDR3 size: 16 residues. The CDR3 protein is CASSSTAGVSNYGYTF. The DNA of the CDR3 is TGTGCCAGCAGCAGTACGGCAGGGGTCTCTAACTATGGCTACACCTTC.

The chain has TRBV19 and TRBJ2-3, with TRBD2 as a possible D gene (6 bases). The V and J ends lost 10 bases and 2 bases respectively, with 13 bases between them. Germline V gene sequence: CDR1 LNHDA, CDR2 SQIVND (reference sequence). The CDR3 totals 13 residues. In DNA, the CDR3 is TGTGCCACGCTTAGCGGAGACACAGATACGCAGTATTTT. Protein product: CATLSGDTDTQYF. The complete variable domain, with remaining parts taken from reference TRBV19 and TRBJ2-3, reads DGGITQSPKYLFRKEGQNVTLSCEQNLNHDAMYWYRQDPGQGLRLIYYSQIVNDFQKGDIAEGYSVSREKKESFPLTVTSAQKNPTAFYLCATLSGDTDTQYFGPGTRLTVL.